Below, 4 T cell receptor beta chains from the same sample are listed, as sequenced in a study of OX40 agonist ivuxolimab in advanced cancers. This table comes from immunoSEQ multiplex PCR, and its TCRdb copy is limited to in-frame clones, with some not included. The sample consists of approximately 74,000 clones, about 85% of them appearing once. The source was CD4+ or CD8+ T cells sorted from blood, collected in a trial of the OX40 agonist ivuxolimab. All receptors derive from an adult with an advanced solid tumor such as melanoma, head and neck, liver or kidney cancer.

The chain links TRBV10-3 to TRBJ1-1; TRBD1 agrees at 9 bases. This CDR3 spans 14 amino acids. Looked up from germline, CDR1 is ENHRY and CDR2 is SYGVKD. Trimming took 5 bases from V and 3 from J; bases not matched to a gene: 4. The CDR3 loop is CAISKGQGDTEAFF. The DNA of the CDR3 is TGTGCCATCAGTAAGGGACAGGGCGACACTGAAGCTTTCTTT.

This clone was detected once. This sequence joins TRBV27 and TRBJ1-5; 7 nucleotides match TRBD1. The ends lost 5 bases at V and 4 bases at J; junction bases unmatched: 8. This CDR3 comprises 15 residues. From germline, CDR1 is MNHEY and CDR2 SMNVEV (reference sequence). CDR3 residues: CASSPNRGGNQPQHF. In DNA form, the CDR3 reads TGTGCCAGCAGTCCAAACAGGGGTGGGAATCAGCCCCAGCATTTT.

The chain links TRBV18 to TRBJ1-6; a possible D gene is TRBD1 (6 bases). V gave up 3 bases and J gave up 11 bases, with 20 bases separating them. The CDR3 contains 16 residues. Germline V gene sequence: CDR1 KGHSH, CDR2 LQKENI. CDR3 protein: CASSPTGTRTMTPLHF. The CDR3 DNA follows: TGTGCCAGCTCACCGACCGGGACACGGACCATGACACCCCTCCACTTT.

The chain joins TRBV6-6 to TRBJ2-7; tentative D call: TRBD2 (6 bases). Germline assignment: CDR1 MNHNY and CDR2 SVGAGI (reference sequence). The V end was cut by 6 bases, the J end by 1 base, with 16 bases between. The CDR3 is 15 amino acids. Here the CDR3 reads CASRIGREGSYEQYF. DNA for the CDR3: TGTGCCAGCAGGATCGGGAGAGAAGGATCCTACGAGCAGTACTTC.